The entry that follows covers one T cell receptor (beta chain) sequence. Its antigen is still unknown. Separate from the roughly 670-subject first cohort, the 120-subject validation cohort was the one that the donors belonged to. The data stem from a study of cytomegalovirus exposure and HLA in healthy donors. The study's findings and limits: Specificity for CMV antigens was confirmed in vitro for three of the CMV-associated chains. Despite most TCR sequences being rare, some public TCRs occurred in many donors.

The repertoire was sequenced with immunoSEQ multiplex PCR; TCRdb's copy has only in-frame clones and lacks some. The table has 100,000 to 120,000 clones, roughly 88% seen once. V dropped 9 bases and J dropped 5; count of bases not matched to a gene: 11. CDR1 and CDR2 from the germline V gene are ENHRY and SYGVKD. The CDR3 loop spans 14 amino acids. This chain connects TRBV10-3 to TRBJ2-7; TRBD2 matches 9 bases. The specimen was PBMCs. This clonotype was sampled from a woman aged 25-40 years in good health and CMV-seropositive. In DNA form, the CDR3 reads TGTGCCATTTCCCTTAGCGGGAGTGACGACGAGCAGTACTTC. Amino acids: CAISLSGSDDEQYF.